The sequence of this T cell receptor beta chain was determined in a study of T cells in localized non-small cell lung cancer. Regarding the study as a whole: An association was observed between higher blood T cell density and longer overall survival. Adjacent lung was found to contain a median about 62 of the top 100 tumor clones. The study found T cell clonality highest in uninvolved adjacent lung, above tumor. Heterogeneity within the tumor remains possible, as just one region underwent sequencing.

The CDR3 totals 13 residues. Trimming took 3 bases from V and 3 from J, leaving 8 bases between them. CDR1 and CDR2 (germline): SNHLY, FYNNEI. As to this clone: The antigen remains unidentified.

Using immunoSEQ multiplex PCR, the repertoire was profiled, and TCRdb retains in-frame clones only, with some absent. The repertoire consists of about 54,000 clones, with over 75% occurring once and the leading ten covering approximately 20%. The receptor comes from a female donor over 55 with stage II squamous cell lung carcinoma. J is TRBJ1-2 and V is TRBV2, with D unresolved. Sequences were derived from peripheral blood, sampled before any cancer treatment. The chain's CDR3 is CASSDMGDYGYTF. The CDR3 DNA follows: TGTGCCAGCAGTGACATGGGAGACTATGGCTACACCTTC.